These 3 T cell receptor beta chains were all obtained from the same sample, sequenced in a study of response to subunit inactivated influenza vaccine. One entry per CDR3 protein, called by TCRdb with MiXCR from the RT-PCR reads. Of around 490,000 distinct CDR3 sequences listed, 6.5% to 8% are singletons. Sample: PBMCs from blood, taken 23 months after vaccination. These receptors all come from a man aged 45 to 75 who received an inactivated influenza vaccine.

Points on this clonotype: The junction does not match germline at one end; this may be a read error. The chain couples TRBV20-1 to TRBJ1-1; D might be TRBD1 (5 bases). Per germline, CDR1 DFQATT and CDR2 SNEGSKA (reference sequence). The CDR3 consists of 14 residues. The CDR3 here is CCASDQGAVTEAFF. The CDR3 coding sequence is TGCTGTGCTAGCGACCAGGGTGCCGTCACTGAAGCTTTCTTT.

This clonotype was recorded a few times. The chain carries TRBV5-1 and TRBJ1-1, with D perhaps TRBD1 (6 bases). CDR3 length: 16 residues. The germline V gene encodes CDR1 SGHRS and CDR2 YFSETQ. V was clipped by 0 bases and J by 5 bases, with 17 bases between them. CDR3 protein: CASSLGTPGHRTEAFF. The CDR3 DNA reads as TGCGCCAGCAGCTTGGGGACCCCGGGACACAGGACTGAAGCTTTCTTT.

This clonotype turned up a few times. The V gene is TRBV20-1, the J gene TRBJ2-1; D remains unclear. The V end was cut by 3 bases, the J end by 8 bases, with 11 bases between. Germline V gene data show CDR1 as DFQATT and CDR2 as SNEGSKA (reference sequence). The CDR3 has 12 amino acids. The CDR3 bases are TGCAGTGCTAGGGTTAAAATCGATGAGCAGTTCTTC. It translates to CSARVKIDEQFF.